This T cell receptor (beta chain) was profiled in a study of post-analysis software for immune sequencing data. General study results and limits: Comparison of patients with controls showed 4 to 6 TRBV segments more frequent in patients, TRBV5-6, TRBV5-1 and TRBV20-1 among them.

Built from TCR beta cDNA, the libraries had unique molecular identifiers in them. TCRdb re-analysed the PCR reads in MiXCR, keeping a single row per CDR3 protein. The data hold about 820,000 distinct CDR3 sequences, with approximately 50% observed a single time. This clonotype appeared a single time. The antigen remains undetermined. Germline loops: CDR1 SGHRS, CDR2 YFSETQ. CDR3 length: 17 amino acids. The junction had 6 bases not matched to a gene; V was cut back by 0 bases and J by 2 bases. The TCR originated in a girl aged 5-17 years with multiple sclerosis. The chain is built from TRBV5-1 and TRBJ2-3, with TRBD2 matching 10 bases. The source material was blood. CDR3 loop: CASSLGASGGFTDTQYF. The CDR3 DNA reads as TGCGCCAGCAGCTTGGGGGCTAGCGGGGGATTCACAGATACGCAGTATTTT.